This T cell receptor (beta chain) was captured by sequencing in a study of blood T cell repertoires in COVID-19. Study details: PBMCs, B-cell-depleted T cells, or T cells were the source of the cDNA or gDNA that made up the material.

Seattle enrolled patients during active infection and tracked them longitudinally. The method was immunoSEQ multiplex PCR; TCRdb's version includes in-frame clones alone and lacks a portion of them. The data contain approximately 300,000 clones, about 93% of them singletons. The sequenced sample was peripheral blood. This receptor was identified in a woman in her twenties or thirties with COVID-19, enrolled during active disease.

CDR3 loop: CASSQIQGDTEAFF. The CDR3 DNA sequence: TGTGCCAGCAGCCAGATACAGGGTGACACTGAAGCTTTCTTT. The J gene is TRBJ1-1, the V gene TRBV7-4; a weak D match, TRBD1 (6 bases). Trimming shortened V by 5 bases and J by 3 bases, and 13 bases separated the two germline ends. CDR3 length: 14 residues. Germline V gives CDR1 SGHVT, CDR2 SQSDAQ.